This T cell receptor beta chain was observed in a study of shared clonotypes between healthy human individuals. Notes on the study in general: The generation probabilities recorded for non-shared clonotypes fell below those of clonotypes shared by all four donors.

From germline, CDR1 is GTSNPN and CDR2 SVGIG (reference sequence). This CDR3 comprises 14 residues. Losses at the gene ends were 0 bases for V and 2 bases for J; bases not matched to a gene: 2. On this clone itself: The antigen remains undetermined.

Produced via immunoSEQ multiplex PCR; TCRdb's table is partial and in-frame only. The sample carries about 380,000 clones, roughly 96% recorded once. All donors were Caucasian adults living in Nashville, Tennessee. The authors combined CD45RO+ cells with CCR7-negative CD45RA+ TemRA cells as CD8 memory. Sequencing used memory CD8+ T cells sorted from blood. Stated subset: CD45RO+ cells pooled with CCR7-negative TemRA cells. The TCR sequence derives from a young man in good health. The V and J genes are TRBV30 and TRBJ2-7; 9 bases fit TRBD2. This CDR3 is CAWSVRGRAYEQYF. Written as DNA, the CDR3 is TGTGCCTGGAGTGTACGCGGGAGGGCCTACGAGCAGTACTTC. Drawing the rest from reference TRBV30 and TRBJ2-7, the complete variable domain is SQTIHQWPATLVQPVGSPLSLECTVEGTSNPNLYWYRQAAGRGLQLLFYSVGIGQISSEVPQNLSASRPQDRQFILSSKKLLLSDSGFYLCAWSVRGRAYEQYFGPGTRLTVT.